Presented here are 2 T cell receptor beta chains from one specimen sequenced in a study of cytotoxic CD8 clonotypes in ibrutinib-treated CLL. This table comes from immunoSEQ multiplex PCR, and its TCRdb copy is limited to in-frame clones, with some not included. The sample consists of about 300,000 clones, 70% to 80% of them appearing once. Sequencing was performed on PBMCs, taken at disease progression, from a patient treated with ibrutinib. Receptors were obtained from a human donor with chronic lymphocytic leukemia.

This clone came up once. The chain is built from TRBV7-9 and TRBJ2-7, with D perhaps matching TRBD1 (6 bases). The ends were cut back, 5 bases at V and 5 bases at J, with 13 bases in the middle. The CDR3 consists of 13 residues. CDR1 is SEHNR, CDR2 FQNEAQ, per germline (reference sequence). The DNA of the CDR3 is TGTGCCAGCAGCACAGGGTGGGGTGACGAGCAGTACTTC. The encoded protein is CASSTGWGDEQYF.

With respect to this clone: At one boundary the junction diverges from the germline segment, which might be a read error. Other DNA variants within this sample encode the same CDR3. This sequence joins TRBV7-2 and TRBJ2-7; D gene unclear. The germline V gene encodes CDR1 SGHTA and CDR2 FQGNSA. The length of the CDR3 is 12 residues. The CDR3 sequence is CASSFIGGEQYF. As DNA, the CDR3 is TGCGCCAGCAGCTTTATAGGCGGCGAGCAGTACTTC. Drawing the rest from reference TRBV7-2 and TRBJ2-7, the complete variable domain is GAGVSQSPSNKVTEKGKDVELRCDPISGHTALYWYRQSLGQGLEFLIYFQGNSAPDKSGLPSDRFSAERTGGSVSTLTIQRTQQEDSAVYLCASSFIGGEQYFGPGTRLTVT.